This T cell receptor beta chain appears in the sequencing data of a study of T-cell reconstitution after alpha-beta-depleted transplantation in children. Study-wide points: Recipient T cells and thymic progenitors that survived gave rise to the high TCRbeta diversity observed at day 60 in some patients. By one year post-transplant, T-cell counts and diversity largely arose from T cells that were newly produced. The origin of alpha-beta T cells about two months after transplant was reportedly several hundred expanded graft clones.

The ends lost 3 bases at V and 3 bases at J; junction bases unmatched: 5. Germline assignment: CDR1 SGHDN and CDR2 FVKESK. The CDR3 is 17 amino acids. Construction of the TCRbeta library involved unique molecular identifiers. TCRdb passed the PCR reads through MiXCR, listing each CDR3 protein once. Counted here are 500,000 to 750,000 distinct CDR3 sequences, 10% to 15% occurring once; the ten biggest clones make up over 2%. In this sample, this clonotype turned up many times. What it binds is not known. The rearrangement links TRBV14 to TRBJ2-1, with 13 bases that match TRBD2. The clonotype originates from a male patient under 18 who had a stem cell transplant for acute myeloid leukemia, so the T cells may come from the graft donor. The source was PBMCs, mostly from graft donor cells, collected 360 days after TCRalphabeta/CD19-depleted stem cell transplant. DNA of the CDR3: TGTGCCAGCAGCCACTTACTAGCGGGAGGGCTCTACAATGAGCAGTTCTTC. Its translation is CASSHLLAGGLYNEQFF. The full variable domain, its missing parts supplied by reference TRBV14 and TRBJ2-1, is EAGVTQFPSHSVIEKGQTVTLRCDPISGHDNLYWYRRVMGKEIKFLLHFVKESKQDESGMPNNRFLAERTGGTYSTLKVQPAELEDSGVYFCASSHLLAGGLYNEQFFGPGTRLTVL.